The rows below give T cell receptor beta chains drawn from one sample of a study of shared clonotypes between healthy human individuals. The protocol was immunoSEQ multiplex PCR, while the TCRdb copy is restricted to in-frame clones and leaves out a portion. The data hold under 2,000,000 clones, with roughly 94% observed a single time. The sample taken for sequencing was naive CD8+ T cells sorted from blood. These receptors were obtained from a man aged 18 to 29 in good health. Both conserved end residues are trimmed from each CDR3.

V gene: TRBV9; J gene: TRBJ2-7; CDR3 protein: ASSLRDKPYEQY
V gene: TRBV6-5; J gene: TRBJ2-3; CDR3 protein: ASRHPPDTQY
V gene: TRBV6-1; J gene: TRBJ2-1; CDR3 protein: ASTSPRDNEQF
V gene: TRBV7-9; J gene: TRBJ2-5; CDR3 protein: ASSLLSVGETQY
V gene: TRBV27; J gene: TRBJ2-7; CDR3 protein: ASSLQGYEQY
V gene: TRBV2; J gene: TRBJ1-1; CDR3 protein: ASSESSGLLNTEAF
V gene: TRBV27; J gene: TRBJ2-3; CDR3 protein: ASSLYGPDTQY
V gene: TRBV7-2; J gene: TRBJ2-2; CDR3 protein: ASSLRDSRLAGELF
V gene: TRBV28; J gene: TRBJ2-5; CDR3 protein: ASSHGTEQETQY
V gene: TRBV4-1; J gene: TRBJ2-1; CDR3 protein: ASTINPEDEQF
V gene: TRBV7-6; J gene: TRBJ2-1; CDR3 protein: ASSFLSGVGEQF
V gene: TRBV4-3; J gene: TRBJ2-1; CDR3 protein: ASSQDPTSNEQF
V gene: TRBV25-1; J gene: TRBJ2-7; CDR3 protein: ASSDQQGSEQY
V gene: TRBV6-1; J gene: TRBJ1-1; CDR3 protein: ASSDRGINTEAF
V gene: TRBV27; J gene: TRBJ1-2; CDR3 protein: ASSSTPGQGVYGYT
V gene: TRBV5-1; J gene: TRBJ2-2; CDR3 protein: ASSWGQGGTGELF
V gene: TRBV6-5; J gene: TRBJ2-2; CDR3 protein: ASSYLVAGSTGELF
V gene: TRBV18; J gene: TRBJ2-7; CDR3 protein: ASSPGGGYEQY
V gene: TRBV6-6; J gene: TRBJ2-3; CDR3 protein: ASSQGIRLGTDTQY
V gene: TRBV29-1; J gene: TRBJ1-2; CDR3 protein: SVEGQGAFGYT
V gene: TRBV6-5; J gene: TRBJ1-1; CDR3 protein: ASSLWEGENTEAF
V gene: TRBV28; J gene: TRBJ2-5; CDR3 protein: ASSLSPLETQY
V gene: TRBV18; J gene: TRBJ2-7; CDR3 protein: ASSPTGQDVHEQY
V gene: TRBV28; J gene: TRBJ1-1; CDR3 protein: ASRMGKNTEAF
V gene: TRBV5-6; J gene: TRBJ1-2; CDR3 protein: ASSLVSVINYGYT
V gene: TRBV5-6; J gene: TRBJ2-3; CDR3 protein: ASSPFGTSGTDTQY
V gene: TRBV2; J gene: TRBJ1-5; CDR3 protein: ASTQGWASNQPQH
V gene: TRBV19; J gene: TRBJ2-7; CDR3 protein: ASSKEGGPGYEQY
V gene: TRBV15; J gene: TRBJ2-7; CDR3 protein: ATSRDSLDSYEQY
V gene: TRBV19; J gene: TRBJ1-1; CDR3 protein: ASSMDGDWTEAF
V gene: TRBV5-4; J gene: TRBJ2-2; CDR3 protein: ASSSGLLGYTGELF
V gene: TRBV27; J gene: TRBJ2-7; CDR3 protein: ASKIGLSSYEQY
V gene: TRBV19; J gene: TRBJ1-1; CDR3 protein: ASSISAANTEAF
V gene: TRBV15; J gene: TRBJ2-3; CDR3 protein: ATSREQGSDTQY
V gene: TRBV27; J gene: TRBJ2-1; CDR3 protein: ASSLLAGGGGNEQF
V gene: TRBV6-5; J gene: TRBJ2-7; CDR3 protein: ASSYSTLGGSYEQY
V gene: TRBV7-9; J gene: TRBJ2-3; CDR3 protein: ASSLLWGRAGEEDTQY
V gene: TRBV4-3; J gene: TRBJ2-1; CDR3 protein: ASSQVEGDLEQF
V gene: TRBV5-5; J gene: TRBJ2-2; CDR3 protein: ASSLGGDTGELF
V gene: TRBV11-2; J gene: TRBJ2-3; CDR3 protein: ASSLRGLAGVEDTQY
V gene: TRBV11-2; J gene: TRBJ2-7; CDR3 protein: ASSSTGGQY
V gene: TRBV2; J gene: TRBJ2-3; CDR3 protein: ASSEIGTSFYTQY
V gene: TRBV9; J gene: TRBJ1-1; CDR3 protein: ASSVAGGNTEAF
V gene: TRBV7-9; J gene: TRBJ1-4; CDR3 protein: ASSLALAATNEKLF
V gene: TRBV15; J gene: TRBJ1-5; CDR3 protein: ATSRRTGGDQPQH
V gene: TRBV14; J gene: TRBJ2-2; CDR3 protein: ASSQDLGSGGTGELF
V gene: TRBV6-1; J gene: TRBJ2-7; CDR3 protein: ASRQTSLSYEQY
V gene: TRBV10-2; J gene: TRBJ2-3; CDR3 protein: ASSLAPGLAGVTSTDTQY
V gene: TRBV11-1; J gene: TRBJ1-6; CDR3 protein: ASSPARGYSRNYNSPLH
V gene: TRBV2; J gene: TRBJ2-7; CDR3 protein: ASSDYETYEQY
V gene: TRBV7-6; J gene: TRBJ1-6; CDR3 protein: ASSLYVHGGDSPLH
V gene: TRBV2; J gene: TRBJ2-1; CDR3 protein: ASKGPSGGYSYNEQF
V gene: TRBV5-6; J gene: TRBJ2-7; CDR3 protein: ASSSDTYEQY
V gene: TRBV6-6; J gene: TRBJ2-5; CDR3 protein: ASSYSRLAETQY